Shown below are 29 T cell receptor beta chains from a single sample sequenced in a study of tissue T cells after allogeneic stem cell transplantation. Sequencing used immunoSEQ multiplex PCR; TCRdb keeps in-frame clones, though not all of them. The table lists roughly 6,600 clones, approximately 51% of them singletons. As for time point: mouse harvest day 7 after allogeneic transplant. Each mouse received 10^7 T-cell-depleted marrow cells plus 10^6 splenic CD5+ T cells by tail vein. Sequencing was carried out using lymph node tissue. These receptors were obtained from a female BALB/c mouse given C57BL/6 T cells with graft-versus-host disease after an allogeneic hematopoietic cell transplant.

In its sample, this clone was seen a few times. Mouse germline and gene names are used. The read is 1 residue too short to cover the CDR3 end, so that end is filled in from the germline J gene. This rearrangement joins TRBV1 to TRBJ2-5, with 10 nucleotides matching TRBD1. CDR1 and CDR2 (germline): NSQYPW, LRSPGD (reference sequence). With 3 bases clipped from V and 7 bases from J, the junction kept 4 bases outside the gene matches. CDR3 length: 14 residues. The sequenced part of the CDR3 DNA is TGCACCTGCAGTGCGAGGGACAGGGGAAACACCCAGTAC. Its protein product is CTCSARDRGNTQY. From start to end, the CDR3 is CTCSARDRGNTQYF.

Points on this clone: Mouse gene names apply. The read ends 1 residue early relative to the CDR3; the germline J gene fills the gap. V is TRBV26 and J is TRBJ1-4; D is ambiguous. CDR1 is KGHPV and CDR2 is FQNQEV in the germline V gene (reference sequence). The V gene lost 0 bases and the J gene lost 0 bases, with 8 bases spanning the gap. CDR3 length: 16 amino acids. The part of the CDR3 DNA that was read is TGTGCCAGCAGTCTGTCGGTACAATTTTCCAACGAAAGATTATTT. It specifies CASSLSVQFSNERLF. Given in full, the CDR3 is CASSLSVQFSNERLFF.

About this clone itself: Mouse names are used for the genes. The CDR3 end is not reached by the read, which stops 1 residue before it; the germline J gene fills it in. The chain recombines TRBV12-2 with TRBJ1-3; D is undetermined. V was shortened by 0 bases and J by 0 bases, with 8 bases between the two germline ends. The germline CDR1 and CDR2 sequences are SGHLS and HYDKME. This CDR3 is 15 amino acids long. This CDR3 reads CASSLDHSSGNTLYF. Incomplete CDR3 DNA: TGTGCCAGCTCTCTCGATCACAGTTCTGGAAATACGCTCTAT.

By sample fraction, this clone is medium-sized. All gene names here are mouse names. The read comes to an end 1 residue before the CDR3 does, leaving the germline J gene to fill in the end. The chain couples TRBV3 to TRBJ2-1, with 12 bases lining up with TRBD2. Germline-derived CDR1 and CDR2 are SNHLY and FYNGKV (reference sequence). This CDR3 has 16 amino acids. V dropped 4 bases and J dropped 3; count of bases not matched to a gene: 4. CDR3 protein: CASSSRLGGPYAEQFF. Partial CDR3 DNA: TGTGCCAGCAGCTCCCGACTGGGGGGGCCCTATGCTGAGCAGTTC.

With respect to this clone: Mouse gene names apply. The read comes to an end 1 residue before the CDR3 does, leaving the germline J gene to fill in the end. The chain uses TRBV17 and TRBJ2-7; D is unclear. Germline CDR1 is MNHDT and CDR2 is YYDKIL. The V and J ends lost 0 bases and 7 bases respectively, with 4 bases between them. This CDR3 region has 11 residues. CDR3 sequence reads: CASSRDREQYF. CDR3 DNA (partial): TGTGCTAGCAGTAGAGATCGGGAACAGTAC.

Details on this clone: Genes and germline are mouse. The DNA ends 1 residue before the CDR3 does, and the rest of the CDR3 is filled in from the germline J gene. The chain links TRBV26 to TRBJ2-4; tentatively, D is TRBD1 (5 bases). This CDR3 region has 14 residues. Germline-derived CDR1 and CDR2 are KGHPV and FQNQEV (reference sequence). V lost 2 bases and J lost 2, with 8 bases in between. The sequenced part of the CDR3 DNA is TGTGCCAGCAGTCTGGACAGAAATCAAAACACCTTGTAC. Translated, it gives CASSLDRNQNTLY. The entire CDR3 protein is CASSLDRNQNTLYF.

As concerns this clone: The gene symbols are mouse symbols. With the read ending 1 residue before the CDR3 end, the germline J gene is used to fill in that end. The chain is built from TRBV12-1 and TRBJ1-3, with unresolved D. Trimming left V 4 bases short and J 0 bases short, with 9 bases between. CDR3 length: 14 residues. Germline V gene sequence: CDR1 SGHSN, CDR2 HYEKVE. The CDR3 here is CASSLGDSGNTLYF. Partial CDR3 DNA: TGTGCCAGCTCCCTCGGGGATTCTGGAAATACGCTCTAT.

This clone came up a few times. The germline and genes are mouse ones. The read gets to within 1 residue of the CDR3 end, and the germline J gene fills in the rest. The chain combines TRBV19 with TRBJ2-1, with TRBD2 matching 12 bases. CDR1 and CDR2 from the germline V gene are FNHDT and SITEND (reference sequence). This CDR3 is built from 14 residues. The V and J ends lost 5 bases and 4 bases, in that order; junction bases with no gene match: 1. This chain's CDR3 is CASRDWGGYAEQFF. The sequenced CDR3 bases are TGTGCCAGCAGGGACTGGGGGGGTTATGCTGAGCAGTTC.

This clone was counted between two and nine times. Mouse names are used for the genes. The CDR3 extends 1 residue past the end of the read, so its final part is completed from the germline J gene. The rearrangement uses TRBV26 and TRBJ2-1, with 7 nucleotides matching TRBD1. V shed 2 bases and J 3 bases; nucleotides not matched to a gene: 1. The CDR3 spans 14 residues. CDR1 is KGHPV, CDR2 FQNQEV, per germline (reference sequence). CDR3 protein: CASSLGTVYAEQFF. The part of the CDR3 DNA that was read is TGTGCCAGCAGTCTGGGGACAGTCTATGCTGAGCAGTTC.

By share of the sample, this clone is medium-sized (0.01 to 0.1%). Gene names follow the mouse nomenclature. The sample contains more than one DNA sequence encoding this CDR3. Partial CDR3 DNA: TGTGCCAGCAGCCGGGACTGGGGGAACTATGCTGAGCAGTTC. The encoded protein is CASSRDWGNYAEQF. The full CDR3 reads CASSRDWGNYAEQFF. The chain combines TRBV15 with TRBJ2-1; TRBD2 matches at 11 bases. Sequencing ends 1 residue short of the CDR3 end; the germline J gene provides the rest. The V and J ends lost 6 bases and 1 base, in that order; junction bases with no gene match: 2. CDR3 length equals 15 residues. The germline gives CDR1 SGHND, CDR2 FRSKSL.

With regard to this clone: Mouse gene names and germline throughout. The CDR3 end is not reached by the read, which stops 1 residue before it; the germline J gene fills it in. The V gene is TRBV19, the J gene TRBJ2-7, with D tentatively TRBD2 (7 bases). The CDR3 has 14 residues. V was pared by 4 bases and J by 4 bases, with 15 bases between. Germline V gives CDR1 FNHDT, CDR2 SITEND (reference sequence). The CDR3 DNA, read in part, is TGTGCCAGCAGTCTCCTCTGGGGGCCTTATGAACAGTAC. It codes for CASSLLWGPYEQY. The full CDR3 sequence reads CASSLLWGPYEQYF.

A word on this clone: Gene names are the mouse ones. Coverage ceases 1 residue before the CDR3 finishes, and the germline J gene fills in the end. The rearrangement joins TRBV20 to TRBJ2-1, with D hard to call. The CDR3 loop spans 13 amino acids. V dropped 1 base and J dropped 1 base, with 5 bases sitting between them. Germline-derived CDR1 and CDR2 are GFQATS and STVNSAI. The sequenced CDR3 bases are TGTGGTGCTAGGGCAGCGAACTATGCTGAGCAGTTC. This gives the protein CGARAANYAEQF. The whole CDR3 sequence is CGARAANYAEQFF.

Of note for this clone: Each gene name is a mouse one. From the germline J gene comes the end of the CDR3, since the read stops 1 residue before it. This chain uses TRBV5 with TRBJ2-7, with 9 bases fitting TRBD2. The V gene end was trimmed by 3 bases and the J gene end by 2 bases; junction bases not matched to a gene: 2. Germline CDR1 is LGHNA and CDR2 is YNLKQL (reference sequence). The CDR3 has 14 residues. CDR3 region: CASSHWGGTYEQYF. CDR3 bases read: TGTGCCAGCAGCCACTGGGGGGGGACCTATGAACAGTAC.

This clone occurred a few times. The gene symbols are mouse symbols. The read ends 1 residue before the CDR3 terminus; that terminus is restored from the germline J gene. This sample also contains other DNA sequences that code for the same CDR3. The V call is TRBV5, the J call TRBJ2-7, with 12 nucleotides matching TRBD2. CDR3 length: 15 residues. Germline V lookup: CDR1 LGHNA, CDR2 YNLKQL (reference sequence). Trimming removed 2 bases from V and 4 bases from J; junction bases left unmatched: 3. CDR3 bases read: TGTGCCAGCAGCCAAACCGGGACTGGGGGGTATGAACAGTAC. It codes for CASSQTGTGGYEQY. The full CDR3 protein reads CASSQTGTGGYEQYF.

In this sample, this clone turned up a few times. Germline and genes: mouse. The sequenced fragment ends 1 residue before the CDR3 boundary, so the rest is inferred from the germline J gene. The gene calls are TRBV13-2 and TRBJ1-5, with 8 bases lining up with TRBD1. V lost 5 bases to trimming and J lost 4 bases; unmatched junction nucleotides: 5. Germline CDR1 NNHNN, CDR2 SYGAGS (reference sequence). The CDR3 totals 14 residues. Partial CDR3 DNA: TGTGCCAGCGGGGACAGGGTAGGGAACCAGGCTCCGCTT. Its protein is CASGDRVGNQAPL. The entire CDR3 reads CASGDRVGNQAPLF.

Comment on this clone: Gene names refer to mouse genes. The missing CDR3 end, 1 residue past where the read stops, is filled in from the germline J gene. The J gene is TRBJ2-3, the V gene TRBV26; 11 nucleotides match TRBD2. Per the germline V gene, CDR1 is KGHPV and CDR2 is FQNQEV (reference sequence). The junction had 4 bases not matched to a gene; V was cut back by 4 bases and J by 4 bases. The CDR3 runs to 15 residues. The part of the CDR3 DNA that was read is TGTGCCAGCAGTCACCGGGACTGGGGGCCAGAAACGCTGTAT. This translates into CASSHRDWGPETLY. The whole CDR3 is CASSHRDWGPETLYF.

About this clone: Mouse germline and gene names are used. Coverage ceases 1 residue before the CDR3 finishes, and the germline J gene fills in the end. The rearrangement joins TRBV26 to TRBJ2-5; D might be TRBD1 or TRBD2, each matching 5 bases. The V and J ends lost 4 bases and 0 bases respectively, with 5 bases between them. Germline V CDR1 and CDR2: KGHPV, FQNQEV (reference sequence). This CDR3 region has 13 residues. CDR3 loop: CASSRGNQDTQYF. The sequenced part of the CDR3 DNA is TGTGCCAGCAGTCGGGGGAACCAAGACACCCAGTAC. Filled out from reference TRBV26 and TRBJ2-5, the complete variable domain reads NSKVIQTPRYLVKGQGQKAKMRCIPEKGHPVVFWYQQNKNNEFKFLINFQNQEVLQQIDMTEKRFSAECPSNSPCSLEIQSSEAGDSALYLCASSRGNQDTQYFGPGTRLLVL.

Within the sample, this clone is medium-sized (0.01 to 0.1%). Gene names are mouse gene names. The read finishes 1 residue shy of the CDR3 end, and the germline J gene is used to complete it. V gene TRBV29 combines with J gene TRBJ1-3; 7 bases fit TRBD1. Germline CDR1 reads MSHET; CDR2 reads SYDVDS. The CDR3 has 14 residues. With 5 bases clipped from V and 2 bases from J, the junction kept 3 bases outside the gene matches. The chain's CDR3 is CASSPGQAGNTLYF. The sequenced part of the CDR3 DNA is TGTGCTAGCAGTCCCGGACAGGCTGGAAATACGCTCTAT.

As to this clone: Mouse names are used for the genes. The read falls 1 residue short of the CDR3 end, and the missing part is taken from the germline J gene. The chain couples TRBV16 to TRBJ2-1; 8 bases match TRBD1. The ends lost 3 bases at V and 1 base at J; junction bases unmatched: 2. Germline values: CDR1 SGHSA, CDR2 FRNQAP. CDR3 length: 15 amino acids. The covered CDR3 bases are TGTGCAAGCAGCTTGGGGGACAGGAACTATGCTGAGCAGTTC. This encodes CASSLGDRNYAEQF. The complete CDR3 reads CASSLGDRNYAEQFF. The variable domain in full, with the rest retrieved from reference TRBV16 and TRBJ2-1, is NAGVIQTPRHKVTGKGQEATLWCEPISGHSAVFWYRQTIVQGLEFLTYFRNQAPIDDSGMPKERFSAQMPNQSHSTLKIQSTQPQDSAVYLCASSLGDRNYAEQFFGPGTRLTVL.

Comments on this clone: Mouse gene names apply. The read halts 1 residue ahead of the CDR3 end, with the missing end drawn from the germline J gene. The genes are TRBV13-1 and TRBJ1-4; no clear D gene. Germline CDR1 NSHNY, CDR2 SYGAGN. V dropped 0 bases and J dropped 2 bases, with 8 bases sitting between them. This CDR3 has 15 residues. CDR3 sequence: CASSDAGQSNERLFF. Incomplete CDR3 DNA: TGTGCCAGCAGTGATGCCGGGCAGTCCAACGAAAGATTATTT.

Comments on this clone: Gene names are the mouse ones. The read is 1 residue too short to cover the CDR3 end, so that end is filled in from the germline J gene. The V call is TRBV16, the J call TRBJ2-4; possibly TRBD1 for D (5 bases). Germline CDR1 reads SGHSA; CDR2 reads FRNQAP. CDR3 length: 14 amino acids. Deletions cut 1 base from V and 5 bases from J, with 10 bases between. The part of the CDR3 DNA that was read is TGTGCAAGCAGCTTAGGAGGGGAGATAAACACCTTGTAC. Protein: CASSLGGEINTLY. The whole CDR3 protein reads CASSLGGEINTLYF.

This clone is categorized as medium-sized (0.01 to 0.1%). Gene names denote mouse genes. The read ends 1 residue early relative to the CDR3; the germline J gene fills the gap. The rearrangement joins TRBV2 to TRBJ2-7; possible D gene TRBD1, 5 bases. The CDR3 spans 15 residues. Looked up from germline, CDR1 is LGHNA and CDR2 is YSYQKL. V was pared by 0 bases and J by 4 bases, with 13 bases between. The sequenced CDR3 bases are TGTGCCAGCAGCCAAGATAGCAGGGAGGGGTATGAACAGTAC. Protein product: CASSQDSREGYEQY. From start to end, the CDR3 is CASSQDSREGYEQYF.

As to this clone: A far larger clone is just one base off, so this is likely a read error. Gene names denote mouse genes. The read gets to within 1 residue of the CDR3 end, and the germline J gene fills in the rest. Within the sample, other DNA sequences also encode this same CDR3. The chain is built from TRBV13-2 and TRBJ2-3; tentatively, D is TRBD2 (6 bases). Germline CDR1 is NNHNN and CDR2 is SYGAGS (reference sequence). The CDR3 runs 15 residues. The V end was cut by 2 bases, the J end by 1 base, with 11 bases between. Partial CDR3 DNA: TGTGCCAGCGGTGACGGGGGGAGGGGTGCAGAAACGCTGTAT. Residues: CASGDGGRGAETLY. The full CDR3 reads CASGDGGRGAETLYF.

In the case of this clone: Gene names denote mouse genes. CDR3 protein: CASSLLGGNYAEQFF. The DNA read from the CDR3 is TGTGCCAGCAGTTTGCTGGGGGGGAACTATGCTGAGCAGTTC. The chain employs TRBV15 and TRBJ2-1; 9 bases are shared with TRBD2. The missing CDR3 end, 1 residue past where the read stops, is filled in from the germline J gene. The J segment lost 1 base and the V segment lost 3 bases, leaving 1 base of the junction unmatched. CDR1 and CDR2 from the germline V gene are SGHND and FRSKSL. The CDR3 loop spans 15 amino acids.

There are a few counts of this clone. Gene and germline names: mouse. The read comes to an end 1 residue before the CDR3 does, leaving the germline J gene to fill in the end. The gene calls are TRBV26 and TRBJ2-4; tentatively, D is TRBD2 (6 bases). V dropped 4 bases and J dropped 0 bases, with 11 bases sitting between them. This CDR3 comprises 15 residues. CDR1 and CDR2 from the germline V gene are KGHPV and FQNQEV (reference sequence). The CDR3 sequence: CASSPRWGSQNTLYF. Partial CDR3 DNA: TGTGCCAGCAGTCCTCGCTGGGGTAGTCAAAACACCTTGTAC.

A note on this clone: Genes and germline are mouse. The read falls 1 residue short of the CDR3 end, and the missing part is taken from the germline J gene. The V gene is TRBV3, the J gene TRBJ1-1; possibly TRBD1 for D (5 bases). The V and J ends lost 3 bases and 0 bases respectively, with 8 bases between them. The CDR3 runs to 14 residues. Per the germline V gene, CDR1 is SNHLY and CDR2 is FYNGKV (reference sequence). The CDR3 spells CASSFGQANTEVFF. CDR3 bases read: TGTGCCAGCAGCTTCGGACAAGCAAACACAGAAGTCTTC.

As regards this clone: Germline and genes: mouse. The read ends 1 residue shy of where the CDR3 ends; the end is completed using the germline J gene. The chain couples TRBV4 to TRBJ2-2; 10 bases fit TRBD2. The junction had 1 base not matched to a gene; V was cut back by 4 bases and J by 2 bases. CDR1 and CDR2 from the germline V gene are LGHDT and YNNKQL (reference sequence). The CDR3 runs 15 residues. Partial CDR3 DNA: TGTGCCAGCAGCTTGGACTGGGGGAACACCGGGCAGCTCTAC. Its protein product is CASSLDWGNTGQLY. The full CDR3 is CASSLDWGNTGQLYF.

About this clone itself: Gene names are mouse gene names. The read is 1 residue too short to cover the CDR3 end, so that end is filled in from the germline J gene. The V and J genes are TRBV26 and TRBJ2-4, with 11 bases that match TRBD2. Germline CDR1 KGHPV, CDR2 FQNQEV (reference sequence). Unmatched junction bases numbered 2, after V lost 6 bases and J lost 3 bases. The CDR3 covers 14 residues. This CDR3 is CASSRDWGQNTLYF. The sequenced part of the CDR3 DNA is TGTGCCAGCAGCCGGGACTGGGGGCAAAACACCTTGTAC.

This clone has more than one count but fewer than ten. Gene names are the mouse ones. The CDR3 extends 1 residue past the end of the read, so its final part is completed from the germline J gene. The chain combines TRBV12-2 with TRBJ2-7; 8 bases fit TRBD2. V lost 0 bases to trimming and J lost 2 bases; unmatched junction nucleotides: 8. The germline V gene has CDR1 SGHLS and CDR2 HYDKME. The CDR3 contains 16 residues. The CDR3 loop is CASSLGLGGGAYEQYF. Partial CDR3 DNA: TGTGCCAGCTCTCTCGGTCTGGGGGGAGGGGCCTATGAACAGTAC.